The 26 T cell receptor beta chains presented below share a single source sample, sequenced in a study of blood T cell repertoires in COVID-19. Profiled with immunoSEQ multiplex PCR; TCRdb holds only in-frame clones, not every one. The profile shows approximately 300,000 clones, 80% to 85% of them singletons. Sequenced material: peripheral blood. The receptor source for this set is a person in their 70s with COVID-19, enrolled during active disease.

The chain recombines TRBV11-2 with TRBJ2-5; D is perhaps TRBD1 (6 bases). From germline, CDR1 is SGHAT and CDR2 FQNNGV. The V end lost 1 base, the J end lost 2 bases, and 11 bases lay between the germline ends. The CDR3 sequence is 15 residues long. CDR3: CASSLVIGQQETQYF. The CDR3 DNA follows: TGTGCCAGCAGCTTAGTAATAGGACAGCAAGAGACCCAGTACTTC.

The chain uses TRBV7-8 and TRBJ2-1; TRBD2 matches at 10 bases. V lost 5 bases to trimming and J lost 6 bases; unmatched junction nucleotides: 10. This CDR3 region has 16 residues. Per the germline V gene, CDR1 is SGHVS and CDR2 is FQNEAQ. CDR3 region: CASSIYSGGHLNEQFF. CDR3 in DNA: TGTGCCAGCAGCATATATAGCGGGGGGCACCTCAATGAGCAGTTCTTC.

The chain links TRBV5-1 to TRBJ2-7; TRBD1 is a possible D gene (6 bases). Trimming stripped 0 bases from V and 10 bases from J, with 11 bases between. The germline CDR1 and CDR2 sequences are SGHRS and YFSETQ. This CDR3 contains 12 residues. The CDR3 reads CASSLETGRQYF. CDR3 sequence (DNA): TGCGCCAGCAGCTTGGAGACAGGAAGACAGTACTTC.

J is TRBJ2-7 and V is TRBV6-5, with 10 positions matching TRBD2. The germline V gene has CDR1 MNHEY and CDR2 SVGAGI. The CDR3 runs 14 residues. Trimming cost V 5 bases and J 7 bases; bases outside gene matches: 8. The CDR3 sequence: CASSPSGSSREQYF. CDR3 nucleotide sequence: TGTGCCAGCAGTCCTAGCGGGAGCTCCCGGGAGCAGTACTTC.

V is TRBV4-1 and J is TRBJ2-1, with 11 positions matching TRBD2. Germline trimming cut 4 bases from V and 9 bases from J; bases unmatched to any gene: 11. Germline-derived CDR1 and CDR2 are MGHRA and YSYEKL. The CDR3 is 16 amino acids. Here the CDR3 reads CASSLSSGGRGGEQFF. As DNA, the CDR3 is TGCGCCAGCAGCCTATCTAGCGGGGGGCGAGGGGGTGAGCAGTTCTTC.

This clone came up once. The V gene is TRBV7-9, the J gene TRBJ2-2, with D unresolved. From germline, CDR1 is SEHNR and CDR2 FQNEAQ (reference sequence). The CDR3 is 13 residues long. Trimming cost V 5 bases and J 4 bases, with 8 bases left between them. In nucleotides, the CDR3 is TGTGCCAGCAGCCGCACGGGCACCGGGGAGCTGTTTTTT. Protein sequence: CASSRTGTGELFF.

DNA for the CDR3: TGTGCCAGCAGCAGAACAGGGGGGCCCCAGCATTTT. Protein: CASSRTGGPQHF. The rearrangement links TRBV6-5 to TRBJ1-5, with 8 bases that match TRBD1. The CDR3 runs to 12 residues. Germline CDR1 and CDR2: MNHEY and SVGAGI. J lost 9 bases, V lost 6 bases, and 4 bases had no gene match.

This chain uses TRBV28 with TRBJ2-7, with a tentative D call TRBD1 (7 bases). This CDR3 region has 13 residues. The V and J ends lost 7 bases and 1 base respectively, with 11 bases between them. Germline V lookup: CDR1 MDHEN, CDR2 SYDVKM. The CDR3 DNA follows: TGTGCCAGCATCAGGGGGGATTCCTACGAGCAGTACTTC. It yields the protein CASIRGDSYEQYF.

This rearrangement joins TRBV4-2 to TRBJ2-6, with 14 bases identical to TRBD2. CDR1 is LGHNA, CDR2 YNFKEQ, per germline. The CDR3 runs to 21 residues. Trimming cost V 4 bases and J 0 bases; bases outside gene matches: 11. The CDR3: CASSPKPGLAGALSGANVLTF. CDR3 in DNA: TGTGCCAGCAGCCCGAAACCGGGACTAGCGGGGGCGCTCTCTGGGGCCAACGTCCTGACTTTC.

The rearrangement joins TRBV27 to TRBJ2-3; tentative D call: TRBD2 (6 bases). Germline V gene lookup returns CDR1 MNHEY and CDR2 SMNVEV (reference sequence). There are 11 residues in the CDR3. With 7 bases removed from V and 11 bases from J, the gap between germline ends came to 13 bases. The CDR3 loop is CASIGRGGQYF. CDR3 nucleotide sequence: TGTGCCAGCATCGGGAGAGGCGGGCAGTATTTT.

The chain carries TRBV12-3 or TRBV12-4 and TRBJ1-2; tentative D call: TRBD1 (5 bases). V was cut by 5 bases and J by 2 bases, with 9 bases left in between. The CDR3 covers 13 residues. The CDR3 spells CASSPTENYGYTF. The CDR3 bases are TGTGCCAGCAGTCCGACAGAAAACTATGGCTACACCTTC.

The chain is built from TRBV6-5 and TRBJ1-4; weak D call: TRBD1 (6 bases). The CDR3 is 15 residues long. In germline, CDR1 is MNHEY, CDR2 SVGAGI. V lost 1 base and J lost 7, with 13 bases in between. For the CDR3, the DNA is TGTGCCAGCAGTTACTACAGGGTCGATAGTGAAAAACTGTTTTTT. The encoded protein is CASSYYRVDSEKLFF.

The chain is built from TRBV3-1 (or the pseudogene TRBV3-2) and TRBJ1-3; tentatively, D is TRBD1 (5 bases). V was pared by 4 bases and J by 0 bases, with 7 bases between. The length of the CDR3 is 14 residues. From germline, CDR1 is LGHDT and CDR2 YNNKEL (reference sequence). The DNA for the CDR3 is TGTGCCAGCAGCCCCGACAGCTCTGGAAACACCATATATTTT. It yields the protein CASSPDSSGNTIYF.

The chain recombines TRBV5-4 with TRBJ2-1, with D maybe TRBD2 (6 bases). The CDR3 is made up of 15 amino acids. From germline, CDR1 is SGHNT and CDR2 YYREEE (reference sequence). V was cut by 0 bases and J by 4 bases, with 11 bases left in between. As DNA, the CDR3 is TGTGCCAGCAGCTTGGTGGGGGGACCTTACAATGAGCAGTTCTTC. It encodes CASSLVGGPYNEQFF. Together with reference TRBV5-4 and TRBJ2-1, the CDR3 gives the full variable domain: ETGVTQSPTHLIKTRGQQVTLRCSSQSGHNTVSWYQQALGQGPQFIFQYYREEENGRGNFPPRFSGLQFPNYSSELNVNALELDDSALYLCASSLVGGPYNEQFFGPGTRLTVL.

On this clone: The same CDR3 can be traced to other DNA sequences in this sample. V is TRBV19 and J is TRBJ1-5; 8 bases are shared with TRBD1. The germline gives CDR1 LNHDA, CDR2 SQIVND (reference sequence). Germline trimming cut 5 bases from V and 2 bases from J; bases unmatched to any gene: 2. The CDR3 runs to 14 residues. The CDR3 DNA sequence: TGTGCCAGTAGTGCGACAGGGGGCAATCAGCCCCAGCATTTT. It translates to CASSATGGNQPQHF.

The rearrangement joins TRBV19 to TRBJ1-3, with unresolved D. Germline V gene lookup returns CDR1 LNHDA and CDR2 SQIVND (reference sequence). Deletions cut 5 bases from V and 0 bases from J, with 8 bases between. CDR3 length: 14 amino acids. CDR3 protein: CASSGGSSGNTIYF. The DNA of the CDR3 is TGTGCCAGTAGTGGCGGGTCCTCTGGAAACACCATATATTTT.

The CDR3 is CASSYRGNTGELFF. The CDR3 DNA follows: TGTGCCAGCAGTTACAGGGGGAATACCGGGGAGCTGTTTTTT. This chain uses TRBV6-5 with TRBJ2-2, with a tentative D call TRBD1 (6 bases). Deletions cut 2 bases from V and 5 bases from J, with 9 bases between. The CDR3 runs 14 residues. Germline values: CDR1 MNHEY, CDR2 SVGAGI.

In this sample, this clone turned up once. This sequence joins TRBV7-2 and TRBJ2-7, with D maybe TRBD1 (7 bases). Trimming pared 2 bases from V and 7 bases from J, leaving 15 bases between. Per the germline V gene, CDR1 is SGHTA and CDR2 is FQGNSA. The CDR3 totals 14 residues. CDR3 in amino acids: CASSLRARGVEQYF. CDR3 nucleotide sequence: TGTGCCAGCAGCTTAAGGGCCAGGGGGGTTGAGCAGTACTTC. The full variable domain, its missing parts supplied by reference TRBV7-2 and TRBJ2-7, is GAGVSQSPSNKVTEKGKDVELRCDPISGHTALYWYRQSLGQGLEFLIYFQGNSAPDKSGLPSDRFSAERTGGSVSTLTIQRTQQEDSAVYLCASSLRARGVEQYFGPGTRLTVT.

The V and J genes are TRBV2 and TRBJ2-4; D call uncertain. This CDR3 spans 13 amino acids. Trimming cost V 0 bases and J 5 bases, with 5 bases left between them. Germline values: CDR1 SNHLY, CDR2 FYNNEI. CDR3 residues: CASSEAPENIQYF. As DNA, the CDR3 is TGTGCCAGCAGTGAAGCCCCAGAAAACATTCAGTACTTC.

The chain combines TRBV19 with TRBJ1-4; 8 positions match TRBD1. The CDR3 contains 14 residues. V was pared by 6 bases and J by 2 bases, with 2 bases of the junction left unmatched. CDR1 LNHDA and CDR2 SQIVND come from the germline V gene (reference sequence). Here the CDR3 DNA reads TGTGCCAGTAGCCAGGGGGCTACTAATGAAAAACTGTTTTTT. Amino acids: CASSQGATNEKLFF.

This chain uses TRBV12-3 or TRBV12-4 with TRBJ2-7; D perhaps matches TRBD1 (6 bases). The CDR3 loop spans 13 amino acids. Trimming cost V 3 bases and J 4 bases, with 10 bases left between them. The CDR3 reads CASSFRQGYEQYF. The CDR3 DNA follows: TGTGCCAGCAGTTTTCGCCAGGGGTACGAGCAGTACTTC.

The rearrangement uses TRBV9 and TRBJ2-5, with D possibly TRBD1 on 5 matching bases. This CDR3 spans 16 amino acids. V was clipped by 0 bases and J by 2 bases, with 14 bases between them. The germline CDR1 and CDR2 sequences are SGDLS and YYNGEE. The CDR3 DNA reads TGTGCCAGCAGCGTAGGGGGAAGACAGTTACAAGAGACCCAGTACTTC. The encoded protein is CASSVGGRQLQETQYF.

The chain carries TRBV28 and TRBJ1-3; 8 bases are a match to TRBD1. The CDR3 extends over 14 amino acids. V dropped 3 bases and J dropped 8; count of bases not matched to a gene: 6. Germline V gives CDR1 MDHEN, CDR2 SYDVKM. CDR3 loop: CASSFRDRIYTIYF. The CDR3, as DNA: TGTGCCAGCAGTTTCCGGGACAGGATATACACCATATATTTT.

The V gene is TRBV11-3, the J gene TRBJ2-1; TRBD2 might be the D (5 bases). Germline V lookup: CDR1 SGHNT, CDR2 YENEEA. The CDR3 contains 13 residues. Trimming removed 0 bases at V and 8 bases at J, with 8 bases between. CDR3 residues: CASSLEVAYEQFF. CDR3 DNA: TGTGCCAGCAGCTTAGAAGTAGCGTATGAGCAGTTCTTC.

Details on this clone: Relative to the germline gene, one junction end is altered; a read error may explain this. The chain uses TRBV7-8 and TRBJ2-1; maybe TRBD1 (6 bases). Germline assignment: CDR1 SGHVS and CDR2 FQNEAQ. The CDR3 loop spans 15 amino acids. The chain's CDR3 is CASSLGQAQVSHVVF. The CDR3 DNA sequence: TGTGCCAGCAGCTTAGGACAGGCACAAGTCAGCCACGTAGTCTTC.

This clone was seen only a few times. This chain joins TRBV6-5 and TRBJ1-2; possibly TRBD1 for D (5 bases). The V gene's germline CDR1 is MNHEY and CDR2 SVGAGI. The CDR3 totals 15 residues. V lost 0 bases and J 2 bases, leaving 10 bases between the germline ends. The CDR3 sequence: CASSYSRQGNYGYTF. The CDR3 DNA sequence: TGTGCCAGCAGTTACTCGCGGCAGGGAAACTATGGCTACACCTTC.